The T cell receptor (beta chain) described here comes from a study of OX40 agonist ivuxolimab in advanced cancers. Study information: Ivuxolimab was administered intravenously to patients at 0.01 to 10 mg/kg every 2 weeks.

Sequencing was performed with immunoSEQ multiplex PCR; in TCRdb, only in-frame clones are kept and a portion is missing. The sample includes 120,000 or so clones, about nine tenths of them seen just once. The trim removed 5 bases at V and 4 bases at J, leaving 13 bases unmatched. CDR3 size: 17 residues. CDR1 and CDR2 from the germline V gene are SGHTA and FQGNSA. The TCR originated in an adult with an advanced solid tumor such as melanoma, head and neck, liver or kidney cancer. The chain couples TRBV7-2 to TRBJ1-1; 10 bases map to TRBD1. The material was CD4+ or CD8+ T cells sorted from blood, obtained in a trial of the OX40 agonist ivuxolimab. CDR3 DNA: TGTGCCAGCAGCGGCCCGGGACAGGGGTTTCCCCCCACTGAAGCTTTCTTT. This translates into CASSGPGQGFPPTEAFF.